The 23 T cell receptor beta chains below come from one sample, sequenced in a study of CD8+ T cells in alopecia areata. Sequencing relied on a cDNA template that was reverse transcribed from extracted RNA. Assay used: immunoSEQ multiplex PCR; TCRdb lists only in-frame clones, some missing. The sample records more than 150,000 clones, about half being singletons. The sample's treatment: oral pan-JAK inhibitor, 5-10 mg twice daily. Here the sequenced sample was CD8+ T cells sorted from blood, taken around week 52, from a patient treated with tofacitinib. Source of these receptors: a human donor with alopecia areata.

V gene TRBV5-4 combines with J gene TRBJ2-5; perhaps TRBD2 as D (5 bases). The V gene lost 7 bases and the J gene lost 1 base, with 8 bases spanning the gap. Germline V gives CDR1 SGHNT, CDR2 YYREEE (reference sequence). The CDR3 sequence is 12 residues long. As DNA, the CDR3 is TGTGCCAGCCACCGGGGCCAAGAGACCCAGTACTTC. Protein product: CASHRGQETQYF.

This rearrangement joins TRBV30 to TRBJ1-1; no clear D. The CDR3 extends over 14 amino acids. Trimming shortened V by 0 bases and J by 1 base, and 9 bases separated the two germline ends. Germline values: CDR1 GTSNPN, CDR2 SVGIG (reference sequence). The CDR3 region has the DNA TGTGCCTGGAGTGTACTTAGACCGAACACTGAAGCTTTCTTT. It is translated as CAWSVLRPNTEAFF.

The gene calls are TRBV4-3 and TRBJ2-1; D not resolved. The CDR3 is 15 amino acids. CDR1 and CDR2 (germline): LGHNA, YSLEER. Trimming cost V 0 bases and J 0 bases, with 6 bases left between them. CDR3 sequence reads: CASSQDFGSYNEQFF. For the CDR3, the DNA is TGCGCCAGCAGCCAAGATTTCGGCTCCTACAATGAGCAGTTCTTC.

This clone was counted only a few times. In DNA, the CDR3 is TGTGCCTGGAGTGCCAACGTCGGACAGGGGTGGCAGCCCCAGCATTTT. Translated: CAWSANVGQGWQPQHF. The chain combines TRBV30 with TRBJ1-5; 9 bases are shared with TRBD1. The CDR3 spans 16 residues. Germline values: CDR1 GTSNPN, CDR2 SVGIG (reference sequence). Trimming took 1 base from V and 7 from J; bases not matched to a gene: 11. Filled out from reference TRBV30 and TRBJ1-5, the complete variable domain reads SQTIHQWPATLVQPVGSPLSLECTVEGTSNPNLYWYRQAAGRGLQLLFYSVGIGQISSEVPQNLSASRPQDRQFILSSKKLLLSDSGFYLCAWSANVGQGWQPQHFGDGTRLSIL.

This sequence joins TRBV9 and TRBJ2-3, with 9 bases that match TRBD2. J was trimmed by 2 bases and V by 4 bases; bases with no gene match: 8. Germline V gives CDR1 SGDLS, CDR2 YYNGEE. CDR3 length: 16 amino acids. CDR3 sequence: CASSPIAGELTDTQYF. The CDR3 coding sequence is TGTGCCAGCAGCCCTATAGCGGGGGAGCTCACAGATACGCAGTATTTT.

The rearrangement links TRBV2 to TRBJ2-7; D remains ambiguous. CDR1 and CDR2 from the germline V gene are SNHLY and FYNNEI. The CDR3 runs 13 residues. Trimming cost V 2 bases and J 1 base, with 6 bases left between them. CDR3 in amino acids: CASSETESYEQYF. CDR3 in DNA: TGTGCCAGCAGTGAAACAGAATCCTACGAGCAGTACTTC.

J is TRBJ2-1 and V is TRBV5-1; 8 bases line up with TRBD1. The V segment lost 6 bases and the J segment 6 bases; nucleotides outside the gene matches: 2. The V gene's germline CDR1 is SGHRS and CDR2 YFSETQ. The CDR3 totals 12 residues. The CDR3 here is CASKQGANEQFF. CDR3 nucleotide sequence: TGCGCCAGCAAGCAGGGGGCCAATGAGCAGTTCTTC. The variable domain in full, completed from reference TRBV5-1 and TRBJ2-1, reads KAGVTQTPRYLIKTRGQQVTLSCSPISGHRSVSWYQQTPGQGLQFLFEYFSETQRNKGNFPGRFSGRQFSNSRSEMNVSTLELGDSALYLCASKQGANEQFFGPGTRLTVL.

This clone was counted a few times. The chain uses TRBV27 and TRBJ2-1; D might be TRBD2 (5 bases). Looked up from germline, CDR1 is MNHEY and CDR2 is SMNVEV (reference sequence). The CDR3 runs 13 residues. V lost 6 bases to trimming and J lost 9 bases, with 15 bases between them. The CDR3 protein is CASRKENGLEQFF. The CDR3, as DNA: TGTGCCAGCAGAAAAGAAAACGGACTTGAGCAGTTCTTC.

This clone occurred once. The rearrangement uses TRBV9 and TRBJ2-3; D unresolved. V gave up 4 bases and J gave up 2 bases, with 11 bases separating them. Looked up from germline, CDR1 is SGDLS and CDR2 is YYNGEE. This CDR3 contains 14 residues. The CDR3: CASSLAFPTDTQYF. CDR3 in DNA: TGTGCCAGCAGCCTTGCCTTTCCCACAGATACGCAGTATTTT.

This chain uses TRBV6-5 with TRBJ2-3; 7 bases line up with TRBD1. Germline CDR1 reads MNHEY; CDR2 reads SVGAGI. V lost 5 bases and J lost 9; bases outside the gene matches: 5. The CDR3 length is 12 residues. The CDR3 nucleotides are TGTGCCAGCAGTCCCGGGACAGTCACGCAGTATTTT. Protein product: CASSPGTVTQYF.

V usage is TRBV30 and J usage is TRBJ1-1; maybe TRBD1 (5 bases). V was clipped by 4 bases and J by 4 bases, with 7 bases between them. The CDR3 runs 11 residues. CDR1 is GTSNPN and CDR2 is SVGIG in the germline V gene (reference sequence). CDR3 DNA: TGTGCCTGGACAGGGATCACTGAAGCTTTCTTT. It specifies CAWTGITEAFF.

The chain employs TRBV2 and TRBJ2-1; TRBD1 aligns across 8 bases. Losses at the gene ends were 10 bases for V and 5 bases for J; bases not matched to a gene: 10. Per germline, CDR1 SNHLY and CDR2 FYNNEI. The CDR3 sequence is 14 residues long. The CDR3 bases are TGTGCCACTTATCTGGACAGGGTTAACAATGAGCAGTTCTTC. Protein sequence: CATYLDRVNNEQFF.

The chain links TRBV6-5 to TRBJ2-3; D may correspond to TRBD1 or TRBD2 (5 bases each). The CDR3 spans 14 residues. Germline V lookup: CDR1 MNHEY, CDR2 SVGAGI. Trimming took 5 bases from V and 6 from J, leaving 15 bases between them. CDR3: CASSRWRGTDTQYF. CDR3 DNA sequence: TGTGCCAGCAGTCGTTGGAGAGGGACCGATACGCAGTATTTT.

This chain uses TRBV5-1 with TRBJ2-5; the match to TRBD2 covers 9 bases. Germline lookup yields CDR1 SGHRS and CDR2 YFSETQ. The CDR3 spans 16 residues. V lost 4 bases, J lost 2 bases, and 9 bases stayed unmatched. The CDR3 DNA follows: TGCGCCAGCAGCAAGGATCCGGGACTAGCACAAGAGACCCAGTACTTC. Translating gives CASSKDPGLAQETQYF.

This clone was detected a few times. The gene calls are TRBV2 and TRBJ2-1, with D perhaps TRBD2 (5 bases). This CDR3 has 12 amino acids. Per germline, CDR1 SNHLY and CDR2 FYNNEI. Trimming removed 1 base from V and 12 bases from J, with 10 bases in between. The CDR3 DNA sequence: TGTGCCAGCAGTGAAGATGGACTCGCGCAGTTCTTC. Encoded protein: CASSEDGLAQFF.

The sample holds one count of this clone. The V and J genes are TRBV11-2 and TRBJ2-1; D possibly corresponds to TRBD2 (5 bases). The CDR3 runs 12 residues. Trimming removed 5 bases from V and 9 bases from J, with 11 bases in between. Germline V gives CDR1 SGHAT, CDR2 FQNNGV. The CDR3 reads CASSEGGGEQFF. The CDR3 DNA is TGTGCCAGCAGCGAAGGAGGAGGTGAGCAGTTCTTC.

This chain connects TRBV6-4 to TRBJ2-1; D unclear. Germline V gene sequence: CDR1 MRHNA, CDR2 SNTAGT. The CDR3 is 15 residues long. The V end lost 0 bases, the J end lost 5 bases, and 11 bases lay between the germline ends. CDR3 nucleotides: TGTGCCAGCAGTGACTCACCGGGCCTCGACAATGAGCAGTTCTTC. Protein sequence: CASSDSPGLDNEQFF.

The V and J genes are TRBV29-1 and TRBJ1-1; 9 bases are shared with TRBD1. J gave up 6 bases and V 6 bases, and 5 bases lay outside the gene matches. The CDR3 runs 12 residues. Germline values: CDR1 SQVTM, CDR2 ANQGSEA. The CDR3 DNA follows: TGCAGCGTCGATGACAGGGGGGCTGAAGCTTTCTTT. Its protein product is CSVDDRGAEAFF. Supplemented by reference TRBV29-1 and TRBJ1-1, the full variable domain reads SAVISQKPSRDICQRGTSLTIQCQVDSQVTMMFWYRQQPGQSLTLIATANQGSEATYESGFVIDKFPISRPNLTFSTLTVSNMSPEDSSIYLCSVDDRGAEAFFGQGTRLTVV.

This clone has only a few counts. The V call is TRBV6-5, the J call TRBJ2-3; 9 bases are shared with TRBD1. Per the germline V gene, CDR1 is MNHEY and CDR2 is SVGAGI. Trimming took 5 bases from V and 4 from J; bases not matched to a gene: 4. The CDR3 spans 14 residues. The chain's CDR3 is CASSKTGGADTQYF. CDR3 nucleotide sequence: TGTGCCAGCAGTAAGACAGGGGGTGCAGATACGCAGTATTTT.

DNA for the CDR3: TGTGCCAGCAGTGAATTAGAGGGCGGTCAGCCCCAGCATTTT. Translated: CASSELEGGQPQHF. V usage is TRBV25-1 and J usage is TRBJ1-5; D is unclear. Germline V gene lookup returns CDR1 MGHDK and CDR2 SYGVNS. CDR3 size: 14 residues. V lost 1 base, J lost 6 bases, and 10 bases lay in between.

There are a few counts of this clone. The chain employs TRBV4-1 and TRBJ1-1; D is unresolved. This CDR3 has 13 amino acids. Trimming shortened V by 0 bases and J by 4 bases, and 6 bases separated the two germline ends. Germline V gives CDR1 MGHRA, CDR2 YSYEKL. The CDR3 is CASSQEELTEAFF. As DNA, the CDR3 is TGCGCCAGCAGCCAAGAGGAACTCACTGAAGCTTTCTTT.

V usage is TRBV27 and J usage is TRBJ2-2; the D gene is possibly TRBD2 (7 bases). CDR1 and CDR2 (germline): MNHEY, SMNVEV (reference sequence). The V and J ends lost 0 bases and 6 bases respectively, with 11 bases between them. CDR3 length: 15 residues. CDR3 DNA sequence: TGTGCCAGCAGTTTATCTGGGGGGGCCGCCGGGGAGCTGTTTTTT. Amino acids: CASSLSGGAAGELFF.

V usage is TRBV7-3 and J usage is TRBJ1-1; 7 bases fit TRBD1. The V gene's germline CDR1 is SGHTA and CDR2 FQGTGA. The V and J ends lost 5 bases and 2 bases, in that order; junction bases with no gene match: 5. The CDR3 extends over 14 amino acids. The CDR3 region is CASSTTGVNTEAFF. The CDR3 nucleotides are TGTGCCAGCAGCACTACAGGGGTTAACACTGAAGCTTTCTTT.